This record looks at one T cell receptor (beta chain) sequence and its context. V was pared by 1 base and J by 6 bases, with 7 bases between. The CDR3 covers 13 residues. The germline V gene has CDR1 SEHNR and CDR2 FQNEAQ (reference sequence). The sample is drawn from a study of blood T cell repertoires in COVID-19. For the study at large: From T cells, B-cell-depleted T cells, or PBMCs came the material, which was cDNA or gDNA.

The age range of participants was about 18 to 100 years, with residence in under 30 US areas. The assay was immunoSEQ multiplex PCR, and TCRdb's table has in-frame clones only and misses some. The data contain a few hundred thousand clones, more than 65% of them seen just once; the ten biggest clones take up roughly 3.6%. Material for sequencing was PBMCs or T cells enriched from blood (not recorded which). The V gene is TRBV7-9, the J gene TRBJ2-4; the D is unclear. The TCR sequence derives from a man in his forties or fifties who had recovered from COVID-19. CDR3 bases: TGTGCCAGCAGCTTAGGCTCGGGAAACATTCAGTACTTC. It specifies CASSLGSGNIQYF.